The 22 T cell receptor beta chains below all came from one sample that was sequenced in a study of shared clonotypes between healthy human individuals. Method: immunoSEQ multiplex PCR; TCRdb's copy keeps in-frame clones and lacks some. The sample lists about 1.1 million clones; roughly 80% were seen once. Sequenced material: memory CD4+ T cells from PBMCs. As for subset: CD45RA-negative fraction. All receptors derive from a man in his late teens or twenties in good health. Some clones in this sample may be carry-over from other donors' samples.

The chain couples TRBV6-1 to TRBJ2-5, with D possibly matching TRBD1 (6 bases). The CDR3 is 15 residues long. Trimming took off 6 bases at V and 5 bases at J, with 19 bases between the two ends. The germline CDR1 and CDR2 sequences are MNHNS and SASEGT. The CDR3, as DNA: TGTGCCAGCAGCCTAACGGTAGCGAGGGGGGAGACCCAGTACTTC. Its translation: CASSLTVARGETQYF.

The CDR3 bases are TGCGCCAGCAGCTTGGGGGAGGGGTTAGCCAAAAACATTCAGTACTTC. Translated, it gives CASSLGEGLAKNIQYF. The rearrangement joins TRBV5-1 to TRBJ2-4; TRBD2 matches at 7 bases. The germline V gene encodes CDR1 SGHRS and CDR2 YFSETQ. The CDR3 covers 16 residues. The junction had 3 bases not matched to a gene; V was cut back by 0 bases and J by 0 bases.

The chain links TRBV15 to TRBJ2-7; 8 bases map to TRBD1. The ends lost 0 bases at V and 1 base at J; junction bases unmatched: 11. Germline V gene lookup returns CDR1 LNHNV and CDR2 YYDKDF (reference sequence). This CDR3 comprises 18 residues. The CDR3: CATSRESSRTGPSYEQYF. CDR3 DNA: TGTGCCACCAGCAGAGAATCTTCTAGGACAGGGCCATCCTACGAGCAGTACTTC.

The chain employs TRBV30 and TRBJ1-2; D may be TRBD1 (5 bases). Germline-derived CDR1 and CDR2 are GTSNPN and SVGIG (reference sequence). Trimming stripped 6 bases from V and 4 bases from J, with 12 bases between. The CDR3 extends over 12 amino acids. The DNA for the CDR3 is TGTGCCTGTCAGGAGGGGATCTATGGCTACACCTTC. Translated, it gives CACQEGIYGYTF.

V usage is TRBV29-1 and J usage is TRBJ2-3, with D tentatively TRBD2 (5 bases). From germline, CDR1 is SQVTM and CDR2 ANQGSEA. Trimming took 4 bases from V and 4 from J, leaving 9 bases between them. This CDR3 is built from 12 residues. The CDR3 here is CSVAGDPDTQYF. The DNA of the CDR3 is TGCAGCGTTGCCGGGGATCCAGATACGCAGTATTTT.

A note on this clone: This sample includes further DNA sequences coding for the same CDR3. CDR3 in DNA: TGTGCCAGCATTGGGGGAAAGGACAGTTCGAACACCGGGGAGCTGTTTTTT. This encodes CASIGGKDSSNTGELFF. This chain uses TRBV13 with TRBJ2-2; a weak D match, TRBD1 (6 bases). V lost 7 bases and J lost 0, with 18 bases in between. CDR1 is PRHDT, CDR2 FYEKMQ, per germline (reference sequence). This CDR3 comprises 17 residues.

The chain couples TRBV28 to TRBJ2-6; the D call may be TRBD1 or TRBD2 (5 bases each). The CDR3 consists of 16 residues. Germline CDR1 MDHEN, CDR2 SYDVKM. The ends were cut back, 1 base at V and 2 bases at J, with 9 bases in the middle. Written as DNA, the CDR3 is TGTGCCAGCAGTTTATTTCGAGGGGCTGGGGCCAACGTCCTGACTTTC. Its protein product is CASSLFRGAGANVLTF.

This sequence joins TRBV4-1 and TRBJ2-5; TRBD1 aligns across 8 bases. The length of the CDR3 is 16 residues. Trimming took 1 base from V and 5 from J; bases not matched to a gene: 9. CDR1 MGHRA and CDR2 YSYEKL come from the germline V gene. Written as DNA, the CDR3 is TGCGCCAGCAGCCAAGCGGGGACAGGTGGATGGGAGACCCAGTACTTC. This codes for CASSQAGTGGWETQYF.

This clone was counted only a few times. The chain recombines TRBV5-1 with TRBJ2-6; D gene uncertain. The V and J ends lost 4 bases and 7 bases respectively, with 12 bases between them. Germline-derived CDR1 and CDR2 are SGHRS and YFSETQ. This CDR3 comprises 14 residues. The CDR3 reads CASSAERRANVLTF. In DNA, the CDR3 is TGCGCCAGCAGCGCGGAAAGACGAGCCAACGTCCTGACTTTC. The full variable domain, completed using reference TRBV5-1 and TRBJ2-6, is KAGVTQTPRYLIKTRGQQVTLSCSPISGHRSVSWYQQTPGQGLQFLFEYFSETQRNKGNFPGRFSGRQFSNSRSEMNVSTLELGDSALYLCASSAERRANVLTFGAGSRLTVL.

V usage is TRBV28 and J usage is TRBJ2-3; 10 bases are shared with TRBD2. The CDR3 spans 15 residues. From germline, CDR1 is MDHEN and CDR2 SYDVKM. V was clipped by 8 bases and J by 2 bases; unmatched bases: 7. CDR3 nucleotide sequence: TGTGCCAGCGGCCCCCTAGCGGGAGACACAGATACGCAGTATTTT. Translation: CASGPLAGDTDTQYF. The variable domain in full, with the rest retrieved from reference TRBV28 and TRBJ2-3, is DVKVTQSSRYLVKRTGEKVFLECVQDMDHENMFWYRQDPGLGLRLIYFSYDVKMKEKGDIPEGYSVSREKKERFSLILESASTNQTSMYLCASGPLAGDTDTQYFGPGTRLTVL.

Only one count was recorded for this clone. The chain recombines TRBV7-3 with TRBJ2-3; D is possibly TRBD2 (6 bases). Germline V gene data show CDR1 as SGHTA and CDR2 as FQGTGA. This CDR3 has 15 residues. V shed 4 bases and J shed 1 base, with 12 bases lying between them. The DNA for the CDR3 is TGTGCCAGCAGCTCCCGGGCTAGCGGCACAGATACGCAGTATTTT. Residues: CASSSRASGTDTQYF. Together with reference TRBV7-3 and TRBJ2-3, the CDR3 gives the full variable domain: GAGVSQTPSNKVTEKGKYVELRCDPISGHTALYWYRQSLGQGPEFLIYFQGTGAADDSGLPNDRFFAVRPEGSVSTLKIQRTERGDSAVYLCASSSRASGTDTQYFGPGTRLTVL.

The V call is TRBV5-1, the J call TRBJ2-2; D is possibly TRBD1 or TRBD2 (5 bases each). CDR3 length: 16 residues. Germline V gives CDR1 SGHRS, CDR2 YFSETQ. Trimming took 4 bases from V and 6 from J, leaving 19 bases between them. The CDR3 spells CASSLNGQGSAGELFF. CDR3 DNA sequence: TGCGCCAGCAGCCTAAACGGCCAGGGTAGCGCCGGGGAGCTGTTTTTT.

A remark on this clone: This specimen includes other DNA sequences encoding the same CDR3. The J gene is TRBJ2-5, the V gene TRBV5-4; 7 nucleotides line up with TRBD1. CDR1 is SGHNT and CDR2 is YYREEE in the germline V gene (reference sequence). Germline trimming cut 0 bases from V and 3 bases from J; bases unmatched to any gene: 2. This CDR3 has 14 residues. The CDR3 DNA reads TGTGCCAGCAGCTTGGGGACAGGAGAAGAGACCCAGTACTTC. Translation: CASSLGTGEETQYF.

V usage is TRBV5-4 and J usage is TRBJ2-3; D remains ambiguous. Germline CDR1 SGHNT, CDR2 YYREEE (reference sequence). The V end was cut by 2 bases, the J end by 0 bases, with 7 bases between. This CDR3 is built from 14 residues. The CDR3 loop is CASSFLTSTDTQYF. CDR3 nucleotide sequence: TGTGCCAGCAGCTTCTTGACTAGCACAGATACGCAGTATTTT.

This chain connects TRBV9 to TRBJ2-5, with 7 nucleotides matching TRBD1. Trimming took 2 bases from V and 4 from J; bases not matched to a gene: 11. This CDR3 spans 16 amino acids. CDR1 and CDR2 from the germline V gene are SGDLS and YYNGEE. DNA of the CDR3: TGTGCCAGCAGCGTTCGACAGGGTGAATTTCGAGAGACCCAGTACTTC. Translated, it gives CASSVRQGEFRETQYF.

As DNA, the CDR3 is TGTGCCAGTAGTATAGATAAACTCCGGGACTTCGGGACCGGGGAGCTGTTTTTT. Translated: CASSIDKLRDFGTGELFF. The rearrangement uses TRBV19 and TRBJ2-2; weak D call: TRBD2 (6 bases). Trimming took off 0 bases at V and 5 bases at J, with 19 bases between the two ends. The CDR3 is 18 residues long. Germline V gene data show CDR1 as LNHDA and CDR2 as SQIVND (reference sequence).

This clone was observed a few times. The genes are TRBV7-9 and TRBJ1-1; D may be TRBD1 (6 bases). V was clipped by 5 bases and J by 6 bases, with 13 bases between them. Per the germline V gene, CDR1 is SEHNR and CDR2 is FQNEAQ (reference sequence). This CDR3 is built from 13 residues. The CDR3 sequence is CASSQQQGAEAFF. In DNA, the CDR3 is TGTGCCAGCAGCCAACAACAGGGAGCTGAAGCTTTCTTT.

The gene calls are TRBV28 and TRBJ2-3; D gene unclear. This CDR3 region has 8 residues. V lost 7 bases to trimming and J lost 7 bases, with 0 bases between them. Germline CDR1 reads MDHEN; CDR2 reads SYDVKM. For the CDR3, the DNA is TGTGCCAGCAATACGCAGTATTTT. Encoded protein: CASNTQYF.

The genes are TRBV28 and TRBJ1-1; D is unclear. The CDR3 contains 14 residues. V lost 5 bases to trimming and J lost 1 base, with 11 bases between them. The germline V gene encodes CDR1 MDHEN and CDR2 SYDVKM. CDR3: CASSPGRWNTEAFF. CDR3 DNA: TGTGCCAGCAGTCCCGGACGCTGGAACACTGAAGCTTTCTTT.

This clone has just one count. CDR3 in DNA: TGCGCCAGCAGCTCGAGTACTGGGGCCAACGTCCTGACTTTC. It codes for CASSSSTGANVLTF. The gene calls are TRBV5-1 and TRBJ2-6, with D uncertain. CDR3 size: 14 residues. Germline CDR1 and CDR2: SGHRS and YFSETQ. The V end lost 3 bases, the J end lost 2 bases, and 6 bases lay between the germline ends.

The V gene is TRBV4-2, the J gene TRBJ2-2; 7 bases match TRBD2. The CDR3 runs 15 residues. CDR1 is LGHNA and CDR2 is YNFKEQ in the germline V gene. Trimming at V came to 7 bases and at J to 2 bases, leaving 7 bases not matched to a gene. The CDR3 DNA reads as TGTGCCAGCACCAGGACTAGGTCCAACACCGGGGAGCTGTTTTTT. Its protein product is CASTRTRSNTGELFF.

In this sample, this clone turned up a few times. The chain combines TRBV10-3 with TRBJ2-1; 7 bases line up with TRBD2. V lost 2 bases and J lost 5; bases outside the gene matches: 9. The CDR3 runs 16 residues. Germline V CDR1 and CDR2: ENHRY, SYGVKD. CDR3 nucleotide sequence: TGTGCCATCAGTGAGATCCTCCCTAGCGGCCACAATGAGCAGTTCTTC. Its translation: CAISEILPSGHNEQFF.